The subject of this entry is one T cell receptor beta chain. This specimen comes from a study of shared clonotypes between healthy human individuals. All participating donors were Caucasian adults from Nashville, Tennessee. Each unsorted sample relied on roughly 90 million PBMCs as its source of genomic DNA. CDR1 and CDR2 from the germline V gene are SQVTM and ANQGSEA. The CDR3 loop spans 12 amino acids. Trimming left V 4 bases short and J 7 bases short, with 13 bases between. PCR replicates performed on unsorted PBMC used approximately 0.3 ug DNA, approximately 33,000 T cell genomes. TCRdb's copy holds only in-frame clones and misses some; the assay was immunoSEQ multiplex PCR. The sample records under 600,000 clones, about 80% being singletons.

The chain employs TRBV29-1 and TRBJ1-1; D ambiguous. This receptor was taken from a woman between 35 and 50 years old in good health. Some clones in this sample may be carry-over from other donors' samples. Sequenced: PBMCs. The CDR3 DNA reads as TGCAGCGTTGTGCCGGCTGGGGATGAAGCTTTCTTT. This codes for CSVVPAGDEAFF.